Below, 22 T cell receptor beta chains from the same sample are listed, as sequenced in a study of shared clonotypes between healthy human individuals. Repertoires were generated with immunoSEQ multiplex PCR, while TCRdb's copy carries only in-frame clones and drops some. This repertoire shows roughly 760,000 clones, around two thirds found once; its top ten account for over 1.5%. Sequencing was carried out using memory CD4+ T cells sorted from blood. Subset defined: CD45RA-negative fraction. These receptors originate from a woman in her twenties or thirties in good health.

The V call is TRBV6-6, the J call TRBJ2-1; D gene ambiguous. The CDR3 has 15 residues. CDR1 is MNHNY, CDR2 SVGAGI, per germline (reference sequence). Trimming pared 8 bases from V and 0 bases from J, leaving 14 bases between. The CDR3 loop reads CASGLPWASYNEQFF. In DNA, the CDR3 is TGTGCCAGCGGATTACCTTGGGCCTCCTACAATGAGCAGTTCTTC.

The rearrangement joins TRBV29-1 to TRBJ2-7, with D unresolved. The germline V gene encodes CDR1 SQVTM and CDR2 ANQGSEA. The V gene lost 6 bases and the J gene lost 3 bases, with 9 bases spanning the gap. This CDR3 spans 11 amino acids. The DNA for the CDR3 is TGCAGCGTCGCCGACGGCTACGAGCAGTACTTC. This sequence encodes CSVADGYEQYF.

This chain links TRBV10-3 with TRBJ2-1, with D perhaps TRBD2 (5 bases). Trimming removed 3 bases at V and 3 bases at J, with 9 bases between. The CDR3 extends over 14 amino acids. Looked up from germline, CDR1 is ENHRY and CDR2 is SYGVKD. As DNA, the CDR3 is TGTGCCATCAGTGATTTTAGCGACTACAATGAGCAGTTCTTC. Amino acid sequence: CAISDFSDYNEQFF.

The CDR3 reads CASSLGTGYLYEQYF. CDR3 nucleotide sequence: TGTGCCAGCAGCTTAGGGACAGGGTACCTCTACGAGCAGTACTTC. The rearrangement joins TRBV7-8 to TRBJ2-7; 8 bases line up with TRBD1. Looked up from germline, CDR1 is SGHVS and CDR2 is FQNEAQ. V gave up 1 base and J gave up 3 bases; unmatched junction bases: 5. The CDR3 is 15 amino acids.

The chain recombines TRBV10-3 with TRBJ2-1; TRBD2 matches 9 bases. Losses at the gene ends were 10 bases for V and 5 bases for J; bases not matched to a gene: 9. The CDR3 is made up of 14 amino acids. Per the germline V gene, CDR1 is ENHRY and CDR2 is SYGVKD. The CDR3: CATRTSAGNNEQFF. For the CDR3, the DNA is TGTGCCACCAGGACTAGCGCGGGGAACAATGAGCAGTTCTTC.

The chain carries TRBV18 and TRBJ2-2, with unresolved D. Trimming stripped 1 base from V and 0 bases from J, with 3 bases between. The length of the CDR3 is 14 residues. The V gene's germline CDR1 is KGHSH and CDR2 LQKENI. CDR3 nucleotides: TGTGCCAGCTCACCACAGGCGAACACCGGGGAGCTGTTTTTT. Encoded protein: CASSPQANTGELFF.

V usage is TRBV19 and J usage is TRBJ1-1, with 9 bases aligning to TRBD1. This CDR3 region has 14 residues. Per the germline V gene, CDR1 is LNHDA and CDR2 is SQIVND (reference sequence). The J segment lost 3 bases and the V segment lost 6 bases, leaving 5 bases of the junction unmatched. This chain's CDR3 is CASSGTGSYTEAFF. In DNA, the CDR3 is TGTGCCAGTAGCGGGACAGGGTCGTACACTGAAGCTTTCTTT.

The V gene is TRBV28, the J gene TRBJ1-4, with 12 bases matching TRBD1. Germline V gives CDR1 MDHEN, CDR2 SYDVKM. The CDR3 consists of 14 residues. After removal of 8 bases from V and 10 bases from J, the junction contained 8 bases not matched to a gene. The CDR3 loop reads CASRPGQGALKLFF. The CDR3 DNA reads TGTGCCAGCCGCCCGGGACAGGGGGCGTTAAAACTGTTTTTT.

About this clone itself: Other DNA sequences in this specimen translate into the identical CDR3. This chain uses TRBV5-4 with TRBJ1-3, with D perhaps matching TRBD1 (6 bases). Deletions cut 4 bases from V and 0 bases from J, with 8 bases between. The germline CDR1 and CDR2 sequences are SGHNT and YYREEE (reference sequence). The CDR3 is 14 amino acids. CDR3 residues: CASSLQGSGNTIYF. The CDR3 DNA reads as TGTGCCAGCAGCCTACAGGGCTCTGGAAACACCATATATTTT.

The chain uses TRBV5-1 and TRBJ1-1; the match to TRBD1 covers 8 bases. The CDR3 totals 15 residues. Germline trimming cut 5 bases from V and 1 base from J; bases unmatched to any gene: 7. Germline V gene data show CDR1 as SGHRS and CDR2 as YFSETQ. CDR3 nucleotide sequence: TGCGCCAGCAGACCCCGGACAGGGTCGAACACTGAAGCTTTCTTT. It is translated as CASRPRTGSNTEAFF.

This clone was seen only a few times. The chain uses TRBV7-2 and TRBJ1-2, with a weak D call TRBD1 (5 bases). Trimming shortened V by 5 bases and J by 3 bases, and 16 bases separated the two germline ends. There are 15 residues in the CDR3. In germline, CDR1 is SGHTA, CDR2 FQGNSA. The CDR3 DNA reads TGTGCCAGCAGCGGCAGGGTCGGGGAGGACTATGGCTACACCTTC. Its translation: CASSGRVGEDYGYTF. The full variable domain, in which reference TRBV7-2 and TRBJ1-2 provide the parts outside the CDR3, is GAGVSQSPSNKVTEKGKDVELRCDPISGHTALYWYRQSLGQGLEFLIYFQGNSAPDKSGLPSDRFSAERTGGSVSTLTIQRTQQEDSAVYLCASSGRVGEDYGYTFGSGTRLTVV.

This clone was seen only a few times. Because the CDR3's place on the DNA is in doubt, the DNA is left out and the CDR3 is given as listed by TCRdb. The chain couples TRBV27 to TRBJ2-1; the table's D call, TRBD1, was not checked against the DNA. Including both end residues, the CDR3 is 17 amino acids long. CDR1 is MNHEY, CDR2 SMNVEV, per germline (reference sequence). The CDR3 here is CASSSSWQGAAYNEQFF.

The chain links TRBV2 to TRBJ2-5; 9 bases match TRBD2. This CDR3 is built from 15 residues. The J segment lost 4 bases and the V segment lost 3 bases, leaving 6 bases of the junction unmatched. The germline V gene encodes CDR1 SNHLY and CDR2 FYNNEI. The CDR3 DNA is TGTGCCAGCAGTGACGGTAGCGGGAGCTCAGAGACCCAGTACTTC. It encodes CASSDGSGSSETQYF. Drawing the rest from reference TRBV2 and TRBJ2-5, the complete variable domain is EPEVTQTPSHQVTQMGQEVILRCVPISNHLYFYWYRQILGQKVEFLVSFYNNEISEKSEIFDDQFSVERPDGSNFTLKIRSTKLEDSAMYFCASSDGSGSSETQYFGPGTRLLVL.

Regarding this clone: The sample holds other DNA sequences that translate to the same CDR3. CDR3 DNA sequence: TGTGCCAGCTCCCTATACACCGGGGAGCTGTTTTTT. As protein: CASSLYTGELFF. J is TRBJ2-2 and V is TRBV18; no clear D gene. CDR1 is KGHSH, CDR2 LQKENI, per germline. V lost 6 bases and J lost 3, with 5 bases in between. This CDR3 has 12 residues.

This clone was recorded only once. The V and J genes are TRBV7-9 and TRBJ2-7; 8 bases map to TRBD1. V lost 2 bases and J lost 5; bases outside the gene matches: 8. The CDR3 is 15 residues long. CDR1 SEHNR and CDR2 FQNEAQ come from the germline V gene (reference sequence). This CDR3 reads CASSLSSRGLDEQYF. The CDR3 DNA reads as TGTGCCAGCAGCTTATCGTCCAGGGGGCTCGACGAGCAGTACTTC. The complete variable domain, with remaining parts taken from reference TRBV7-9 and TRBJ2-7, reads DTGVSQNPRHKITKRGQNVTFRCDPISEHNRLYWYRQTLGQGPEFLTYFQNEAQLEKSRLLSDRFSAERPKGSFSTLEIQRTEQGDSAMYLCASSLSSRGLDEQYFGPGTRLTVT.

This chain uses TRBV18 with TRBJ1-4; a possible D gene is TRBD1 (5 bases). This CDR3 comprises 15 residues. Germline assignment: CDR1 KGHSH and CDR2 LQKENI. V was clipped by 5 bases and J by 5 bases, with 15 bases between them. CDR3: CASSARGAGNEKLFF. In DNA form, the CDR3 reads TGTGCCAGCTCAGCCCGTGGGGCAGGGAATGAAAAACTGTTTTTT.

This clone has a handful of counts. The chain recombines TRBV27 with TRBJ2-1, with D maybe TRBD1 (6 bases). V was cut by 6 bases and J by 1 base, with 13 bases left in between. From germline, CDR1 is MNHEY and CDR2 SMNVEV (reference sequence). The CDR3 sequence is 15 residues long. The CDR3 DNA is TGTGCCAGCAGCCCCGGGACACCGTCCTACAATGAGCAGTTCTTC. This translates into CASSPGTPSYNEQFF.

This clone was detected only once. J is TRBJ1-3 and V is TRBV25-1; TRBD1 matches at 9 bases. V dropped 5 bases and J dropped 0; count of bases not matched to a gene: 5. Per the germline V gene, CDR1 is MGHDK and CDR2 is SYGVNS. The CDR3 covers 16 residues. The CDR3 reads CASSSQGALSGNTIYF. The CDR3, as DNA: TGTGCCAGCAGTTCACAGGGGGCCCTCTCTGGAAACACCATATATTTT.

In its sample, this clone was seen a few times. The chain joins TRBV30 to TRBJ1-4; no reliable D call. This CDR3 spans 14 amino acids. The germline gives CDR1 GTSNPN, CDR2 SVGIG (reference sequence). The ends were cut back, 0 bases at V and 8 bases at J, with 13 bases in the middle. DNA for the CDR3: TGTGCCTGGAGTGTATACTCCCCGCGAGAAAAACTGTTTTTT. It is translated as CAWSVYSPREKLFF. The full variable domain, with the rest looked up from reference TRBV30 and TRBJ1-4, is SQTIHQWPATLVQPVGSPLSLECTVEGTSNPNLYWYRQAAGRGLQLLFYSVGIGQISSEVPQNLSASRPQDRQFILSSKKLLLSDSGFYLCAWSVYSPREKLFFGSGTQLSVL.

This chain links TRBV6-1 with TRBJ1-4; 8 nucleotides line up with TRBD1. Per the germline V gene, CDR1 is MNHNS and CDR2 is SASEGT. The junction had 7 bases not matched to a gene; V was cut back by 11 bases and J by 14 bases. The CDR3 length is 10 residues. The CDR3 here is CAGLRDRLFF. Written as DNA, the CDR3 is TGTGCCGGACTCCGGGACAGGCTGTTTTTT.

J is TRBJ2-7 and V is TRBV27; TRBD1 agrees at 10 bases. J gave up 2 bases and V 4 bases, and 5 bases lay outside the gene matches. This CDR3 comprises 15 residues. The germline gives CDR1 MNHEY, CDR2 SMNVEV (reference sequence). CDR3 in DNA: TGTGCCAGCAGTTCCCCCGGGACAGGGGCCTACGAGCAGTACTTC. It is translated as CASSSPGTGAYEQYF.

This clone occurred many times. The rearrangement links TRBV5-1 to TRBJ2-7; 7 nucleotides agree with TRBD2. The CDR3 loop spans 15 amino acids. CDR1 is SGHRS and CDR2 is YFSETQ in the germline V gene. Germline trimming cut 4 bases from V and 11 bases from J; bases unmatched to any gene: 18. CDR3 region: CASSPMGTTAGSEYF. The DNA of the CDR3 is TGCGCCAGCAGCCCCATGGGGACTACCGCGGGGTCAGAGTACTTC.